One T cell receptor (beta chain) is described in this entry. What it recognizes is unknown. The data stem from a study of lymphopenia after photon versus proton radiotherapy. Findings and limits, study-wide: Authors raise, but do not show, better survival with proton therapy. After lymphocyte nadir, photon-treated repertoires showed oligoclonal expansion, especially CD8+ Temra. Relative stability marked proton patients; photon patients lost diversity and naive cells. A bigger post-nadir fall in TCR diversity correlated inversely with survival time in deceased patients.

The CDR3 consists of 14 residues. Germline loops: CDR1 LNHDA, CDR2 SQIVND (reference sequence). V was shortened by 6 bases and J by 5 bases, with 16 bases between the two germline ends. Sequenced by immunoSEQ multiplex PCR; TCRdb stores in-frame clones only, minus some. The sample records over 50,000 clones, about 86% being singletons. The rearrangement uses TRBV19 and TRBJ2-5, with D possibly TRBD1 on 5 matching bases. The input for sequencing was peripheral blood, taken from a patient treated with photon-based radiotherapy. This receptor was taken from a man aged 35-49 years with gastric cancer. CDR3 amino acids: CASSRVPSAETQYF. CDR3 nucleotides: TGTGCCAGTAGCAGGGTACCCTCGGCGGAGACCCAGTACTTC.